Given below is one T cell receptor beta chain in context. Profiled with immunoSEQ multiplex PCR; TCRdb holds only in-frame clones, not every one. The data show about 67,000 clones, about nine tenths seen once. This sample is drawn from a study of blood T cell repertoires in COVID-19. Trimming took 1 base from V and 9 from J, leaving 13 bases between them. CDR1 SGHTA and CDR2 FQGNSA come from the germline V gene. The CDR3 loop spans 14 amino acids. Sample: peripheral blood. The receptor was isolated from a man aged 50 or older with active COVID-19. This rearrangement joins TRBV7-2 to TRBJ2-1, with D unclear. In nucleotides, the CDR3 is TGTGCCAGCAGCTTAGAGCCCCGCTACGGTGAGCAGTTCTTC. Encoded protein: CASSLEPRYGEQFF. The whole variable domain, filled in from reference TRBV7-2 and TRBJ2-1, reads GAGVSQSPSNKVTEKGKDVELRCDPISGHTALYWYRQSLGQGLEFLIYFQGNSAPDKSGLPSDRFSAERTGGSVSTLTIQRTQQEDSAVYLCASSLEPRYGEQFFGPGTRLTVL.